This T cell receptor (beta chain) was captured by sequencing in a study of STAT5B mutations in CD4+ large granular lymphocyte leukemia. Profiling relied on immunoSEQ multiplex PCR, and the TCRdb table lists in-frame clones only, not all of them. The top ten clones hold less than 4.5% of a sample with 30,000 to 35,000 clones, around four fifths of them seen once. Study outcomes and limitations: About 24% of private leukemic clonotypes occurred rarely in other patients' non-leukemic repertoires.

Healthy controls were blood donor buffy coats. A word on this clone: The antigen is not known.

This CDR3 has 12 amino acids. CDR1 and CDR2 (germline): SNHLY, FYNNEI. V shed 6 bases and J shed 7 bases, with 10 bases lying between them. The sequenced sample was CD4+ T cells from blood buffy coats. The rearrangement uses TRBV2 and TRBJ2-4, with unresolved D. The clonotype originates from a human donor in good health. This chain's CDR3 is CASSYISNIQYF. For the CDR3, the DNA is TGTGCCAGCAGCTACATAAGTAACATTCAGTACTTC.